The rows below give T cell receptor beta chains drawn from one sample of a study of blood T cell repertoires in COVID-19. Clones were sequenced by immunoSEQ multiplex PCR, and TCRdb holds only the in-frame ones, with some missing. The repertoire holds some 200,000 clones, with 75% to 90% as singletons. Sequences were obtained from PBMCs or T cells enriched from blood (not recorded which). The receptor set was obtained from a woman between 18 and 30 years old in a cohort exposed to, infected with or recovered from COVID-19 (not recorded which). The CDR3 runs from the conserved cysteine through the conserved F or W. A D gene is named only where the DNA matches it firmly.

>TRBJ1-3|TRBV28|.
CASMIGTGNTIYF
TGTGCCAGCATGATCGGTACTGGAAACACCATATATTTT
>TRBJ2-2|TRBV18|.
CASSPPTTLKGGELFF
TGTGCCAGCTCACCTCCCACTACCCTTAAAGGCGGGGAGCTGTTTTTT
>TRBJ2-5|TRBV6-5|.
CASSSSGRETQYF
TGTGCCAGTTCCTCCTCGGGGAGGGAGACCCAGTACTTC
>TRBJ1-5|TRBV25-1|TRBD1
CASSEYLAGQGFNQPQHF
TGTGCCAGCAGTGAATATTTAGCCGGACAGGGGTTCAATCAGCCCCAGCATTTT
>TRBJ2-2|TRBV28|TRBD2
CASSLYAGASGELFF
TGTGCCAGCAGTTTATATGCGGGAGCCTCCGGGGAGCTGTTTTTT
>TRBJ2-2|TRBV5-6|TRBD2
CASSLEAGAATGELFF
TGTGCCAGCAGCTTGGAGGCGGGAGCCGCCACCGGGGAGCTGTTTTTT
>TRBJ2-7|TRBV29-1|.
CSIMGRGGSYEQYF
TGCAGCATTATGGGTCGGGGTGGCTCCTACGAGCAGTACTTC
>TRBJ2-5|TRBV7-2|.
CASSLARRAETQYF
TGTGCCAGCAGCTTAGCGCGCAGGGCGGAGACCCAGTACTTC
>TRBJ1-2|TRBV11-2|.
CASSSNYENGYTF
TGTGCCAGCAGCTCAAATTACGAGAATGGCTACACCTTC
>TRBJ1-5|TRBV6-5|.
CASSSKRNQPQHF
TGTGCCAGCAGTTCTAAGCGCAATCAGCCCCAGCATTTT